Included here is one T cell receptor (beta chain) sequence, with context. CD8+ and CD4+ blood T cells underwent TCR beta sequencing. Negative isolation was used for CD8+ and CD4+ T cells, and FACS enrichment was applied to TEMRA cells. The sample is drawn from a study of CD8 T cells in Susac syndrome. Turning to the study itself: At blood draw, Susac syndrome patients were therapy-naive, on corticosteroids, or on intravenous immunoglobulin alone.

The V segment lost 1 base and the J segment 2 bases; nucleotides outside the gene matches: 10. The CDR3 contains 17 residues. The germline gives CDR1 SGHVS, CDR2 FNYEAQ. Roughly 0.45 to 1 ug RNA was reverse transcribed with random hexamers. A single record per CDR3 protein comes from TCRdb applying MiXCR to the immunoSEQ multiplex PCR reads. The profile shows 95,000 to 150,000 distinct CDR3 sequences, around 94% of them singletons. The clonotype was recovered from a human donor with Susac syndrome. Input material: CD8+ T cells from PBMCs. This rearrangement joins TRBV7-6 to TRBJ2-5; 7 bases fit TRBD2. CDR3 sequence reads: CASSLGTAGADQETQYF. The CDR3 nucleotides read TGTGCCAGCAGCTTAGGCACTGCGGGAGCCGATCAAGAGACCCAGTACTTC.